Listed below are T cell receptor beta chains from one sample, sequenced in a study of T cell responses to AZD1222 COVID-19 vaccine. Produced via immunoSEQ multiplex PCR; TCRdb's table is partial and in-frame only. The table has 150,000 to 200,000 clones, around 94% seen once. This material consisted of peripheral blood, taken on day 0 of AZD1222 vaccination. These receptors were collected from an adult in good health. Both conserved end residues are part of each CDR3.

CDR3: CASSLWGPKSSYNSPLHF; J: TRBJ1-6; V: TRBV7-9; length: 18
CDR3: CASSVRGGNQPQHF; J: TRBJ1-5; V: TRBV2; length: 14
CDR3: CASSLGLRGTTEAFF; J: TRBJ1-1; V: TRBV5-5; length: 15
CDR3: CASIDTGKNTEAFF; J: TRBJ1-1; V: TRBV7-9; length: 14
CDR3: CASSPAGGEQYF; J: TRBJ2-7; V: TRBV5-4; length: 12
CDR3: CASSYGSRNEQFF; J: TRBJ2-1; V: TRBV6-2/TRBV6-3; length: 13
CDR3: CASSYGSPYEQYF; J: TRBJ2-7; V: TRBV6-7; length: 13
CDR3: CASSRQGENTEAFF; J: TRBJ1-1; V: TRBV28; length: 14
CDR3: CASGTGRVGREKLFF; J: TRBJ1-4; V: TRBV28; length: 15
CDR3: CASSIYRGDTEAFF; J: TRBJ1-1; V: TRBV19; length: 14
CDR3: CASSSPGWTEAFF; J: TRBJ1-1; V: TRBV5-1; length: 13
CDR3: CASSPSGGNQPQHF; J: TRBJ1-5; V: TRBV18; length: 14
CDR3: CASSFPRSGRLSYEQYF; J: TRBJ2-7; V: TRBV7-9; length: 17
CDR3: CASSFRQVQETQYF; J: TRBJ2-5; V: TRBV11-1; length: 14
CDR3: CASSPGRSSGNTIYF; J: TRBJ1-3; V: TRBV5-5; length: 15
CDR3: CASSSLGQPQHF; J: TRBJ1-5; V: TRBV28; length: 12
CDR3: CASRGTGIYGYTF; J: TRBJ1-2; V: TRBV5-4; length: 13
CDR3: CASSERGNTEAFF; J: TRBJ1-1; V: TRBV6-1; length: 13
CDR3: CASSPFNEQFF; J: TRBJ2-1; V: TRBV12-3/TRBV12-4; length: 11